This T cell receptor (beta chain) was captured in a study of blood T cell repertoires in COVID-19. This CDR3 contains 16 residues. V was clipped by 0 bases and J by 0 bases, with 12 bases between them. The V gene's germline CDR1 is KGHSH and CDR2 LQKENI. The protocol was immunoSEQ multiplex PCR, while the TCRdb copy is restricted to in-frame clones and leaves out a portion. Of about 170,000 clones listed, 82% were seen once; the top ten hold more than 9%. Sample: peripheral blood. The clonotype comes from a woman of 80 years or more with active or convalescent COVID-19. The chain joins TRBV18 to TRBJ2-7; a possible D gene is TRBD2 (6 bases). In DNA, the CDR3 is TGTGCCAGCTCACCACCTGTCCGGGGGAGCTCCTACGAGCAGTACTTC. Its translation is CASSPPVRGSSYEQYF.